Listed below are T cell receptor beta chains from one sample, sequenced in a study of PD-1 blockade in classical Hodgkin lymphoma. The method was immunoSEQ multiplex PCR; TCRdb's version includes in-frame clones alone and lacks a portion of them. This table holds 45,000 or so clones, about nine tenths found once. The specimen was peripheral blood mononuclear cells (PBMCs). Receptors were obtained from a human donor with classical Hodgkin lymphoma. Both conserved end residues are part of each CDR3.

V gene: TRBV7-6; CDR3 length: 14; CDR3 protein: CASSLALSREEQYF
V gene: TRBV5-6; CDR3 length: 11; CDR3 protein: CASSLVGRWFF
V gene: TRBV7-9; CDR3 length: 11; CDR3 protein: CAVQGLDTIYF
V gene: TRBV2; CDR3 length: 11; CDR3 protein: CANRFGLGYTF
V gene: TRBV29-1; CDR3 length: 16; CDR3 protein: CSAEGLAGGLFNTQYF
V gene: TRBV27; CDR3 length: 13; CDR3 protein: CASSYRGSYEQYF
V gene: TRBV6-1; CDR3 length: 14; CDR3 protein: CASSEEGPRYGYTF
V gene: TRBV5-8; CDR3 length: 15; CDR3 protein: CASSFDGSSYNEQFF
V gene: TRBV21-1; CDR3 length: 14; CDR3 protein: CASSKDEGDYGYTF
V gene: TRBV6-1; CDR3 length: 14; CDR3 protein: CASSVVQVNTEAFF
V gene: TRBV5-1; CDR3 length: 14; CDR3 protein: CASKTGTANTEAFF
V gene: TRBV11-3; CDR3 length: 15; CDR3 protein: CASSPGTSGQETQYF
V gene: TRBV11-2; CDR3 length: 14; CDR3 protein: CASSMGLSGEKLFF
V gene: TRBV5-5; CDR3 length: 17; CDR3 protein: CASSHYEAGILQETQYF
V gene: TRBV6-5; CDR3 length: 13; CDR3 protein: CASSPSESYTQYF
V gene: TRBV29-1; CDR3 length: 12; CDR3 protein: CSVEQGSTEAFF
V gene: TRBV6-1; CDR3 length: 15; CDR3 protein: CASSERPGLHYGYTF
V gene: TRBV15; CDR3 length: 13; CDR3 protein: CATSRDSGQGYTF
V gene: TRBV27; CDR3 length: 13; CDR3 protein: CASRGTPNYGYTF
V gene: TRBV9; CDR3 length: 16; CDR3 protein: CASSVGPAGVTNEQFF
V gene: TRBV10-1; CDR3 length: 15; CDR3 protein: CASSASGGPYNEQFF
V gene: TRBV6-5; CDR3 length: 15; CDR3 protein: CASSPTCRVNTEAFF
V gene: TRBV5-8; CDR3 length: 14; CDR3 protein: CASSLWGSGGEQFF
V gene: TRBV6-1; CDR3 length: 14; CDR3 protein: CASSGLAGVNEQFF
V gene: TRBV6-5; CDR3 length: 13; CDR3 protein: CASSYSFRDEAFF
V gene: TRBV7-9; CDR3 length: 14; CDR3 protein: CASSSPPERSPQYF
V gene: TRBV6-1; CDR3 length: 12; CDR3 protein: CASSERLGEQYF
V gene: TRBV6-6; CDR3 length: 15; CDR3 protein: CASSYSSSSYNEQFF
V gene: TRBV6-1; CDR3 length: 14; CDR3 protein: CASSVQGANQPQHF
V gene: TRBV2; CDR3 length: 13; CDR3 protein: CASIPQVNEKLFF
V gene: TRBV2; CDR3 length: 14; CDR3 protein: CASSEADRGNIQYF
V gene: TRBV7-8; CDR3 length: 16; CDR3 protein: CASSSNSGRGTDTQYF